What follows are 13 T cell receptor beta chains derived from one specimen sequenced in a study of blood T cell repertoires in COVID-19. Produced via immunoSEQ multiplex PCR; TCRdb's table is partial and in-frame only. This sample yields over 110,000 clones, of which 87% are seen a single time; approximately 10% belongs to the top ten. Sequencing used PBMCs or T cells enriched from blood (not recorded which). The source is a man between 60 and 75 years old who had recovered from COVID-19.

CDR3 sequence: CAISTTSGGPNEQFF. DNA for the CDR3: TGTGCCATCAGCACCACTAGCGGGGGCCCCAATGAGCAGTTCTTC. J is TRBJ2-1 and V is TRBV10-3, with TRBD2 matching over 11 bases. CDR1 is ENHRY and CDR2 is SYGVKD in the germline V gene. This CDR3 is 15 amino acids long. With 6 bases clipped from V and 6 bases from J, the junction kept 7 bases outside the gene matches.

This chain joins TRBV4-2 and TRBJ2-5; 7 bases fit TRBD2. CDR1 and CDR2 (germline): LGHNA, YNFKEQ. V trimming: 2 bases; J trimming: 2 bases; junction bases outside the gene matches: 8. The CDR3 is 16 amino acids. The DNA of the CDR3 is TGTGCCAGCAGCCAATTCTCCGGGGGGACGCAAGAGACCCAGTACTTC. Translated: CASSQFSGGTQETQYF.

V gene TRBV5-8 combines with J gene TRBJ1-2; a weak D match, TRBD1 (5 bases). V lost 1 base and J lost 4, with 14 bases in between. This CDR3 is 15 amino acids long. CDR1 and CDR2 (germline): SGHTS, YDEGEE. CDR3 coding DNA: TGTGCCAGCAGCTTGTACAGGCTACCACTCTATGGCTACACCTTC. Residues: CASSLYRLPLYGYTF.

The gene calls are TRBV18 and TRBJ2-7; D possibly corresponds to TRBD2 (6 bases). V shed 1 base and J shed 7 bases, with 17 bases lying between them. Germline values: CDR1 KGHSH, CDR2 LQKENI. The CDR3 covers 15 residues. The CDR3 bases are TGTGCCAGCTCACCACAGTCGCGGGCACGGGGGGAGCAGTACTTC. This gives the protein CASSPQSRARGEQYF.

The rearrangement joins TRBV29-1 to TRBJ2-2; the match to TRBD1 covers 10 bases. V was pared by 5 bases and J by 4 bases, with 13 bases of the junction left unmatched. The germline V gene has CDR1 SQVTM and CDR2 ANQGSEA. The CDR3 runs to 17 residues. This CDR3 is CSVPVRDRGLFTGELFF. In DNA, the CDR3 is TGCAGCGTTCCGGTTAGGGACAGGGGACTTTTCACCGGGGAGCTGTTTTTT.

The gene calls are TRBV7-2 and TRBJ1-1; D unclear. This CDR3 has 15 residues. V was trimmed by 1 base and J by 5 bases, leaving 14 bases between them. Germline assignment: CDR1 SGHTA and CDR2 FQGNSA. Written as DNA, the CDR3 is TGTGCCAGCAGCTTAGTGGCGGGAAGTCAGACTGAAGCTTTCTTT. Translation: CASSLVAGSQTEAFF.

This clone appeared once. The chain joins TRBV18 to TRBJ2-5, with D uncertain. The germline V gene has CDR1 KGHSH and CDR2 LQKENI. The CDR3 consists of 21 residues. With 5 bases removed from V and 1 base from J, the gap between germline ends came to 32 bases. The CDR3 DNA is TGTGCCAGCTCAAGATCACCGAGACAACACCGATCTATTCCCCCCCAAGAGACCCAGTACTTC. This translates into CASSRSPRQHRSIPPQETQYF. Full variable domain (remainder filled in from reference TRBV18 and TRBJ2-5): NAGVMQNPRHLVRRRGQEARLRCSPMKGHSHVYWYRQLPEEGLKFMVYLQKENIIDESGMPKERFSAEFPKEGPSILRIQQVVRGDSAAYFCASSRSPRQHRSIPPQETQYFGPGTRLLVL.

This clone was picked up one time. The chain uses TRBV6-5 and TRBJ2-7; D is possibly TRBD2 (5 bases). Trimming removed 2 bases from V and 10 bases from J, with 15 bases in between. The germline gives CDR1 MNHEY, CDR2 SVGAGI. CDR3 size: 13 residues. The chain's CDR3 is CASSYLAGPKQYF. The CDR3 DNA follows: TGTGCCAGCAGTTACCTAGCAGGTCCGAAACAGTACTTC.

This chain connects TRBV6-5 to TRBJ2-5, with D tentatively TRBD2 (5 bases). V was cut by 5 bases and J by 4 bases, with 17 bases left in between. The CDR3 is 15 residues long. CDR1 is MNHEY and CDR2 is SVGAGI in the germline V gene. The CDR3 DNA sequence: TGTGCCAGCAGTCCGCCGAGAGGGAGAGGAGAGACCCAGTACTTC. Translating gives CASSPPRGRGETQYF.

The rearrangement joins TRBV29-1 to TRBJ1-1; D might be TRBD1 (5 bases). This CDR3 has 12 residues. Looked up from germline, CDR1 is SQVTM and CDR2 is ANQGSEA. The V end lost 5 bases, the J end lost 5 bases, and 12 bases lay between the germline ends. DNA of the CDR3: TGCAGCGTTATCGGGGGACGAACTGAAGCTTTCTTT. This gives the protein CSVIGGRTEAFF.

This rearrangement joins TRBV7-9 to TRBJ1-6; 8 nucleotides agree with TRBD1. CDR3 length: 14 amino acids. Germline CDR1 is SEHNR and CDR2 is FQNEAQ (reference sequence). The V segment lost 6 bases and the J segment 7 bases; nucleotides outside the gene matches: 5. As DNA, the CDR3 is TGTGCCAGCAGGCGGACAGGGAGGAATTCACCCCTCCACTTT. It codes for CASRRTGRNSPLHF.

V gene TRBV19 combines with J gene TRBJ1-2; D gene ambiguous. This CDR3 spans 14 amino acids. Trimming cost V 4 bases and J 2 bases, with 11 bases left between them. CDR1 is LNHDA and CDR2 is SQIVND in the germline V gene (reference sequence). DNA for the CDR3: TGTGCCAGTAGTAAGTTCGCCAGGAACTATGGCTACACCTTC. Translation: CASSKFARNYGYTF. The whole variable domain, filled in from reference TRBV19 and TRBJ1-2, reads DGGITQSPKYLFRKEGQNVTLSCEQNLNHDAMYWYRQDPGQGLRLIYYSQIVNDFQKGDIAEGYSVSREKKESFPLTVTSAQKNPTAFYLCASSKFARNYGYTFGSGTRLTVV.

This sequence joins TRBV11-2 and TRBJ1-1; possible D gene TRBD1, 6 bases. V lost 7 bases to trimming and J lost 1 base, with 16 bases between them. This CDR3 is built from 15 residues. Germline CDR1 reads SGHAT; CDR2 reads FQNNGV. CDR3 DNA sequence: TGTGCCAGCACCCTAGCCGGACAGTGGAACACTGAAGCTTTCTTT. It translates to CASTLAGQWNTEAFF.